This T cell receptor beta chain was observed in a study of T cell repertoires in aging, cancer and after chemotherapy (dated by TCRdb to the late 2010s). A note on the overall study: Donors were distributed across six age groups ranging from 30 or younger to 70 or older, with at least three individuals included per group. The cohort comprised around 220 cancer patients, roughly 93 with hematological and around 120 with solid cancers, plus 95 healthy donors as a reference group. In total, the full dataset held about 9 million TCR reads. Healthy donor control TCR repertoires were recorded over several months to years and showed clear clonal overlap across re-sampling. To look at immunoaging and at how T cells reconstitute after chemotherapy, the study profiled TCR beta repertoires in peripheral blood from both healthy donors and cancer patients. Study-wide findings and limitations: Compared with age-matched healthy donors, untreated patients with hematological or solid cancers had significantly lower TCR diversity and higher clonality in blood. In both cancer cohorts, the median generation probability rose over the chemotherapy interval, which suggests that the repertoire was reconstituted through rebound thymic output. Declining TCR diversity with age in healthy donors was mainly explained by loss of richness; in cancer patients, loss of evenness also contributed. According to the authors, the repertoire data do not allow conclusions to be drawn about immunological memory after chemotherapy.

Rearranged TRB sequences spanning V, D and J segments were amplified by multiplex touch-down PCR using a mixed TRB-A/B primer pool. Illumina adapters and sample indices were attached to the amplicons through two consecutive PCR reactions run with Phusion HS II polymerase. The amplicons were purified from gel with the NucleoSpin Gel and PCR Clean-up kit and then assessed with Qubit and an Agilent 2100 Bioanalyzer. Sequencing of the libraries was done on an Illumina MiSeq with paired-end, single-indexed 600-cycle runs. The authors' pipeline ran thus. MiXCR versions 2.12 and 3.0.5 were used to process TRB sequences. Each unique CDR3 nucleotide sequence was counted as one clone, and only productive sequences with at least two reads were retained. Shannon diversity, evenness, clonality (one minus evenness), and alpha-parameterized diversity profiles from alpha 0 to 5 were included as repertoire metrics. The IGoR algorithm was used to compute generation probabilities of clones in paired pre- and post-chemotherapy samples. TCRdb trimmed public reads at Q25 via fastp, called clones via MiXCR and kept in-frame beta chains. Entries are consolidated by CDR3 protein sequence, retaining the most common genes and DNA. TCRdb, rather than the study authors, made the V and J calls. Counted in this sample were about 13,000 distinct CDR3 sequences; more than 25% of them appeared once. The ten largest clones add up to 2.6% of the sample.

Reading the germline V gene gives CDR1 ENHRY and CDR2 SYGVKD. V is cut by 1 base and J by 5 bases, and the space between the germline ends is 10 bases. Counted from cysteine to phenylalanine, this CDR3 has 14 amino acids. CDR3 DNA only is kept here, 42 bases in frame from base 1. Of note for this clonotype: Its antigen is currently not known. No base-level quality is on record; no much larger clone is a single base apart.

Instead of sorted cells or RNA, genomic DNA extracted from peripheral blood served as the source for amplifying TCR beta rearrangements. This receptor was taken from a human donor in good health. Recombination linked TRBV10-3 to TRBJ2-3; tentative D gene TRBD2, with 5 bases matching. The sample was blood. CDR3 protein: CAISELDFRDTQYF. The sequence in DNA is TGTGCCATCAGTGAGTTGGACTTCAGAGATACGCAGTATTTT.